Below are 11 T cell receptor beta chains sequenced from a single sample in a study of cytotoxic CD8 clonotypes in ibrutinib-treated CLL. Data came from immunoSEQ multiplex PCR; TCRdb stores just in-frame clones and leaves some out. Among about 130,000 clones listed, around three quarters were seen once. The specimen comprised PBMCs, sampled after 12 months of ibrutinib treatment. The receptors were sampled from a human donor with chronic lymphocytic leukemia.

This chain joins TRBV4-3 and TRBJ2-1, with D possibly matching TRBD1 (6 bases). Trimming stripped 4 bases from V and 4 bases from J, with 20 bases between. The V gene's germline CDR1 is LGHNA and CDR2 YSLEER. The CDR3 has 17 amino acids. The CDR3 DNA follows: TGCGCCAGCAGCCCTAGGACAGTCGGGACACCGTACAATGAGCAGTTCTTC. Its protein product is CASSPRTVGTPYNEQFF.

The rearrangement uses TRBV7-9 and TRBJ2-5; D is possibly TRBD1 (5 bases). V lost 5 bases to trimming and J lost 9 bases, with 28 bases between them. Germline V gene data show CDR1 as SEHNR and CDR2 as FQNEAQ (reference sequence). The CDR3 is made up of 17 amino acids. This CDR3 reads CASSTIPSLARALAQYF. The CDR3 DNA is TGTGCCAGCAGCACTATCCCCTCCCTCGCCAGGGCTTTGGCCCAGTACTTC.

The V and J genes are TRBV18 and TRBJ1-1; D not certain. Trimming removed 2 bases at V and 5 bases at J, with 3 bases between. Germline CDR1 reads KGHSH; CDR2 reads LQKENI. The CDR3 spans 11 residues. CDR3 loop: CASSPGTEAFF. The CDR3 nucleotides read TGTGCCAGCTCACCAGGTACTGAAGCTTTCTTT.

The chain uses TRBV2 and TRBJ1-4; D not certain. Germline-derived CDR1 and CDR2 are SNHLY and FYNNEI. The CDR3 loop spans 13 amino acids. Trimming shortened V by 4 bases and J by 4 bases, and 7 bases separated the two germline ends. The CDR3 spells CASSAPVNEKLFF. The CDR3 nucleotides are TGTGCCAGCAGTGCCCCCGTTAATGAAAAACTGTTTTTT.

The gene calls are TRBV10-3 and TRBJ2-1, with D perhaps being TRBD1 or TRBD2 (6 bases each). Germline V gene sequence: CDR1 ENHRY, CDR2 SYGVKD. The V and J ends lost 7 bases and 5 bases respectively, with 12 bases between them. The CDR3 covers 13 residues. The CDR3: CAITGAGHNEQFF. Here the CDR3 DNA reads TGTGCCATCACGGGGGCAGGGCACAATGAGCAGTTCTTC.

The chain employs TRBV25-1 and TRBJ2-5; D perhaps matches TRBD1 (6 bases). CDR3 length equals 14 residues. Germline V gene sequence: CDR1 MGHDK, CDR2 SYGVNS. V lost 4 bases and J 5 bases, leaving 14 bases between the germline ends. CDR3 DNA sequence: TGTGCCAGCAGTGTTCCGGGAAGGGGGGAGACCCAGTACTTC. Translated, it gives CASSVPGRGETQYF.

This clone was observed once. CDR3: CASSPALMNYGYTF. The CDR3 nucleotides read TGTGCCAGCTCACCCGCCCTGATGAACTATGGCTACACCTTC. The chain has TRBV18 and TRBJ1-2; no clear D gene. The CDR3 extends over 14 amino acids. The V gene's germline CDR1 is KGHSH and CDR2 LQKENI. V was trimmed by 3 bases and J by 2 bases, leaving 10 bases between them.

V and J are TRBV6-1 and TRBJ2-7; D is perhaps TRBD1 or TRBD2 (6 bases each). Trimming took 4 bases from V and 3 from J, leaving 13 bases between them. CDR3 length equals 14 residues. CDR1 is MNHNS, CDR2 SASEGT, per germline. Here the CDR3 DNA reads TGTGCCAGCAGTGTCCGGGGGACAAACTACGAGCAGTACTTC. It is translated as CASSVRGTNYEQYF.

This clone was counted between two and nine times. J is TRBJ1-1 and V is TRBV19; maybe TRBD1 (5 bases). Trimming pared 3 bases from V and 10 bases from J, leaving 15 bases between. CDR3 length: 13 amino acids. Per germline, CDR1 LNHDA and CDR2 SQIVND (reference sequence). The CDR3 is CASSMDTTQGAFF. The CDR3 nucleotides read TGTGCCAGTAGTATGGACACAACACAAGGAGCTTTCTTT. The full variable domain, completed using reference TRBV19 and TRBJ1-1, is DGGITQSPKYLFRKEGQNVTLSCEQNLNHDAMYWYRQDPGQGLRLIYYSQIVNDFQKGDIAEGYSVSREKKESFPLTVTSAQKNPTAFYLCASSMDTTQGAFFGQGTRLTVV.

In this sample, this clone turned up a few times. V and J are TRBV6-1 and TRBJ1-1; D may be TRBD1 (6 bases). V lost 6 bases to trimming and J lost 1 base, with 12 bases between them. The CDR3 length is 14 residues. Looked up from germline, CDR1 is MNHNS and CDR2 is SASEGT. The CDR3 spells CASRYRVENTEAFF. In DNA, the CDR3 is TGTGCCAGCAGGTACAGGGTGGAGAACACTGAAGCTTTCTTT.

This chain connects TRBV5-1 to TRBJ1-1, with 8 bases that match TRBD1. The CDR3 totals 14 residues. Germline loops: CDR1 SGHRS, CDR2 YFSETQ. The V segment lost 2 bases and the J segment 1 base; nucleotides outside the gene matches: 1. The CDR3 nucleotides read TGCGCCAGCAGCTTAGACAGGGGGAACACTGAAGCTTTCTTT. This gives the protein CASSLDRGNTEAFF.